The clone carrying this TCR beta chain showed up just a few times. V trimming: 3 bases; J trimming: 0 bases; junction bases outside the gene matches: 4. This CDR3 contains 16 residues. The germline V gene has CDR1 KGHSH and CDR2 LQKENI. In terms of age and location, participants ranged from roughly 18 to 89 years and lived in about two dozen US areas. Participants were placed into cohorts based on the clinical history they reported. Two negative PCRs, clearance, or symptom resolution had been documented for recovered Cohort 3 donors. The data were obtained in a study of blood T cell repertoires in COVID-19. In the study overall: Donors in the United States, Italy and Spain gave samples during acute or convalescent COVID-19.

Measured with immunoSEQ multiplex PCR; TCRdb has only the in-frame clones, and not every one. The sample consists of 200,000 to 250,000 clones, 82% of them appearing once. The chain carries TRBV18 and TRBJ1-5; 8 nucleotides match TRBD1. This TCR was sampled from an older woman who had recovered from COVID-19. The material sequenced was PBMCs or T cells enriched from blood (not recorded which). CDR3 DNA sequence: TGTGCCAGCTCACCGGGACAGGCCAATAGCAATCAGCCCCAGCATTTT. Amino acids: CASSPGQANSNQPQHF.